These T cell receptor beta chains were read from a single sample in a study of response to subunit inactivated influenza vaccine. Via MiXCR, TCRdb re-called the RT-PCR reads, giving one row per CDR3 protein. The data contain more than 450,000 distinct CDR3 sequences, approximately 7.6% of them singletons. The sample here was PBMCs from blood, taken less than 25 months after vaccination. The receptor set was obtained from a man aged 45-69 years who received an inactivated influenza vaccine. Both conserved end residues are part of each CDR3.

V gene	J gene	CDR3 protein
TRBV5-1	TRBJ2-1	CASSLASLADYNEQFF
TRBV7-2	TRBJ2-7	CASSLFQGAREQYF
TRBV24-1	TRBJ2-5	CATSVRASGGAETQYF
TRBV6-1	TRBJ1-5	CASTNPSGRGNQPQHF
TRBV20-1	TRBJ2-3	CSARDDSSTDTQYF
TRBV7-2	TRBJ2-1	CASSLTGDRYNEQFF
TRBV10-3	TRBJ2-4	CAIGAGQGSKNIQYF
TRBV18	TRBJ1-1	CASSPPMGQGAEAFF
TRBV4-3	TRBJ2-2	CASSQELGELFF
TRBV20-1	TRBJ2-7	CSASDQTYEQYF
TRBV12-3/TRBV12-4	TRBJ2-1	CASLQRIGGAYNEQFF
TRBV7-2	TRBJ2-6	CASSLARSTGSSGANVLTF
TRBV12-3/TRBV12-4	TRBJ1-1	CASSLLVTEAFF
TRBV20-1	TRBJ1-5	CSASGTRSSQPQHF
TRBV20-1	TRBJ2-1	CSPRDYYNEQFF
TRBV4-3	TRBJ2-3	CASSQKISGPTDTQYF
TRBV7-9	TRBJ2-7	CASSLQFPQDSYEQYF
TRBV28	TRBJ1-1	CASSFLEGRMNTEAFF
TRBV11-2	TRBJ2-3	CASSLDLRTSGGDTQYF
TRBV2	TRBJ2-3	CASTSRSSTDTQYF
TRBV4-2	TRBJ2-3	CASSQVAGLRMLSSTDTQYF
TRBV7-9	TRBJ1-1	CASASRGDTEAFF
TRBV28	TRBJ2-2	CASKTGTGGTGELFF
TRBV11-3	TRBJ2-2	CASRPGQGASNTGELFF
TRBV20-1	TRBJ1-6	CSARAAGARFDSPLHF
TRBV5-6	TRBJ2-1	CASSLYADSYNEQFF
TRBV28	TRBJ2-1	CAIRIESGNNEQFF